These T cell receptor beta chains were read from a single sample in a study of beta chain features in type 1 diabetes. The method was immunoSEQ multiplex PCR; TCRdb's version includes in-frame clones alone and lacks a portion of them. This table holds around 40,000 clones, roughly half found once. What was sequenced was Tregs from blood. These receptors were taken from a woman aged 18-30 years in good health. Both conserved end residues are part of each CDR3. The D gene is left open where the match is weak. Rows may omit the clone size; those that give it use once, few, many or a size class.

cdr3_nt cdr3_aa j_call clone_size d_call v_call
TGTGCCAGCAGCGCAGCCGGCCAGGGTGCGCAGTACTTC CASSAAGQGAQYF TRBJ2-7 NA NA TRBV5-8
TGTGCCAGCAGGTCCAGGGACTCCCCGTATGGCTACACCTTC CASRSRDSPYGYTF TRBJ1-2 NA NA TRBV2
TGTGCCAGCAGCTTAGCGGGAGCGGGCACAGATACGCAGTATTTT CASSLAGAGTDTQYF TRBJ2-3 NA NA TRBV7-7
TGTGCCAGCAGCTTAGAGGGGGGACAGGGACAGCCTCAGCATTTT CASSLEGGQGQPQHF TRBJ1-5 NA TRBD1 TRBV7-9
TGTGCCAGCAGGACAGGGACAGGGATGATCACTGAAGCTTTCTTT CASRTGTGMITEAFF TRBJ1-1 NA TRBD1 TRBV27
TGTGCCAGCAGCCCGCCCCATTTAGCGGGAGCGATCAATGAGCAGTTCTTC CASSPPHLAGAINEQFF TRBJ2-1 NA TRBD2 TRBV7-8
TGTGCCAGCAGTTTACGACCCGACTACAACGAGCAGTACTTC CASSLRPDYNEQYF TRBJ2-7 NA NA TRBV27
TGTGCCAGCAGCTTAGCTGGTGAGGTTCGCACCGGGGAGCTGTTTTTT CASSLAGEVRTGELFF TRBJ2-2 NA NA TRBV7-9
TGTGCCAGCTCAGACGAGGGAACTGAAGCTTTCTTT CASSDEGTEAFF TRBJ1-1 NA NA TRBV18
TGTGCCAGCAGCCGTGGGACTAGCGGGCCACAAGAGACCCAGTACTTC CASSRGTSGPQETQYF TRBJ2-5 NA TRBD2 TRBV5-4
TGTGCCAGCAGCCAAACAGGGCGCGTCTATGGCTACACCTTC CASSQTGRVYGYTF TRBJ1-2 NA NA TRBV28
TGTGCCAGCAGTGAACCACGGTGGGAGGGCACCTACGAGCAGTACTTC CASSEPRWEGTYEQYF TRBJ2-7 NA TRBD2 TRBV2
TGTGCCAGCAGCCTCCTAAGCGGGAGTTACAATGAGCAGTTCTTC CASSLLSGSYNEQFF TRBJ2-1 few TRBD2 TRBV5-6
TGTGCCAGTAGTTTCGGACAGGGCAACAACATTCAGTACTTC CASSFGQGNNIQYF TRBJ2-4 NA TRBD1 TRBV19
TGTGCCAGCAGCTTAGCAGGGGACGAGACCCAGTACTTC CASSLAGDETQYF TRBJ2-5 NA NA TRBV11-2
TGTGCCAGCAGCGCCGCGAGCGAGCAGTACTTC CASSAASEQYF TRBJ2-7 NA NA TRBV9
TGTGCCAGCTCACTAGGGACAGGGGCGAACACTGAAGCTTTCTTT CASSLGTGANTEAFF TRBJ1-1 NA TRBD1 TRBV18
TGTGCCAGCAGTTTGAGACAGGGAGCCCAAGAGACCCAGTACTTC CASSLRQGAQETQYF TRBJ2-5 few TRBD1 TRBV28
TGCGCCAGCAGCTTGGGACGGGGAGGGTCCTACGAGCAGTACTTC CASSLGRGGSYEQYF TRBJ2-7 NA TRBD2 TRBV5-1
TGTGCCAGCAGTTTAATTGGTCTAGCGGGAACCTACGAGCAGTACTTC CASSLIGLAGTYEQYF TRBJ2-7 NA TRBD2 TRBV28
TGTGCCAGCAGCTTCGAGGACCTCCCGGGGGTTGAGCAGTTCTTC CASSFEDLPGVEQFF TRBJ2-1 few NA TRBV5-6
TGCGCCAGCAGGAACCTTGGGAGTAATGAAAAACTGTTTTTT CASRNLGSNEKLFF TRBJ1-4 NA NA TRBV4-1
TGTGCCATCAGTGAAGTTCAGGGTGCCGAGCAGTACTTC CAISEVQGAEQYF TRBJ2-7 NA NA TRBV10-3
TGTGCCAGCAGTTTATGGCGCGGGGGGGACACTGAAGCTTTCTTT CASSLWRGGDTEAFF TRBJ1-1 NA NA TRBV27
TGTGCCAGCTCCGTCGGAGCGGGAGTTTACGAGCAGTACTTC CASSVGAGVYEQYF TRBJ2-7 NA TRBD2 TRBV7-7
TGTGCCATAAACACAGATACGCAGTATTTT CAINTDTQYF TRBJ2-3 NA NA TRBV2
TGCGCCAGCAGCTGGACGGGACTCTACCAAGAGACCCAGTACTTC CASSWTGLYQETQYF TRBJ2-5 NA NA TRBV5-1
TGTGCCAGCTCACGGGCTCAGGGGGCCAACGTCCTGACTTTC CASSRAQGANVLTF TRBJ2-6 NA NA TRBV18
TGTGCCAGCAGCCCTCGAGACAAGGCGGGAGGGCCTGCTGAGCAGTTCTTC CASSPRDKAGGPAEQFF TRBJ2-1 NA TRBD2 TRBV9
TGTGCCAGCAGCTGGGGAACGGGAGGCACCTACGAGCAGTACTTC CASSWGTGGTYEQYF TRBJ2-7 NA TRBD2 TRBV7-9
TGTGCCAGCAGCCGTGTATCCTACAGGGGTAGCAATCAGCCCCAGCATTTT CASSRVSYRGSNQPQHF TRBJ1-5 few TRBD1 TRBV7-6